This TCR beta chain originates from a study of T cell repertoires in cytomegalovirus infection. Study information: Peptides in the study included HLA-C-restricted and HLA-B-restricted CMV epitopes. A matching HLA type, together with CMV infection, was signaled by public TCR beta signatures.

Whole-study findings and limits: HLA-C-restricted, CMV-specific TCR beta clonotypes were dominant ex vivo. Summed frequency of public TCR beta families distinguished CMV carriers with the relevant HLA.

Points on this clonotype: The antigen is not known.

The V gene's germline CDR1 is MGHRA and CDR2 YSYEKL. The CDR3 has 14 amino acids. V gave up 3 bases and J gave up 5 bases; unmatched junction bases: 4. TCRdb re-analysed the reads in MiXCR, keeping a single row per CDR3 protein. The sample gives 550,000 to 700,000 distinct CDR3 sequences, around two fifths of which show up once; roughly 50% is in the top ten. Sequenced here: cultured PBMCs, sampled from culture after CMV antigen stimulation. The chain has TRBV4-1 and TRBJ2-4; TRBD2 matches 7 bases. The TCR comes from a human donor in good health (CMV status not recorded). Some clones in this sample may be carry-over from other donors' samples. DNA of the CDR3: TGCGCCAGCAGCCAGACAAGCGGGGAAAACATTCAGTACTTC. Protein product: CASSQTSGENIQYF.